The next 17 T cell receptor beta chains were all read from a single sample in a study of cytomegalovirus exposure and HLA in healthy donors (dated by TCRdb to 2015 to 2018). Libraries were prepared through the immunoSEQ multiplex PCR assay. A mixture of 60 forward primers for TCR Vbeta segments and 13 reverse primers for TCR Jbeta segments was used in the multiplex PCR. The table was pulled from immuneACCESS by TCRdb, which kept in-frame rearrangements only. Such tables lose some clones; where checked, under half of the loss comes from unresolved V genes, and the rest has no known cause. The sample yields over 95,000 clones; around 66% were counted once. Jointly, the top ten make up about 8.5% of the sample. The sequenced sample was PBMCs. These receptors originate from a man younger than 30 in good health and CMV-seropositive.

The CDR3 DNA is TGTGCCTGGGAGCAGGGGTACATGAACACTGAAGCTTTCTTT. This sequence encodes CAWEQGYMNTEAFF. The chain uses TRBV30 and TRBJ1-1; D might be TRBD1 (6 bases). The CDR3 sequence is 14 residues long. The V end was cut by 5 bases, the J end by 0 bases, with 13 bases between. The V gene's germline CDR1 is GTSNPN and CDR2 SVGIG (reference sequence).

The rearrangement links TRBV4-1 to TRBJ1-3; the D is unclear. V gave up 10 bases and J gave up 1 base, with 8 bases separating them. Germline V CDR1 and CDR2: MGHRA, YSYEKL. This CDR3 has 12 amino acids. CDR3 in amino acids: CATRGSGNTIYF. The CDR3 nucleotides read TGCGCCACCCGGGGATCTGGAAACACCATATATTTT.

The chain combines TRBV2 with TRBJ1-6; D ambiguous. In germline, CDR1 is SNHLY, CDR2 FYNNEI. This CDR3 spans 13 amino acids. V shed 6 bases and J shed 8 bases, with 11 bases lying between them. CDR3 amino acids: CASRTRGYSPLHF. The CDR3 region has the DNA TGTGCCAGCAGGACCCGGGGATATTCACCCCTCCACTTT. Variable domain in full (rest from reference TRBV2 and TRBJ1-6): EPEVTQTPSHQVTQMGQEVILRCVPISNHLYFYWYRQILGQKVEFLVSFYNNEISEKSEIFDDQFSVERPDGSNFTLKIRSTKLEDSAMYFCASRTRGYSPLHFGNGTRLTVT.

A word on this clone: The same CDR3 arises from other DNA sequences in this sample as well. The V call is TRBV30, the J call TRBJ2-1; D is possibly TRBD2 (7 bases). The CDR3 sequence is 15 residues long. Trimming took off 0 bases at V and 7 bases at J, with 16 bases between the two ends. Germline CDR1 is GTSNPN and CDR2 is SVGIG (reference sequence). The CDR3 sequence: CAWSVGGGGGNEQFF. The DNA of the CDR3 is TGTGCCTGGAGTGTAGGCGGCGGGGGCGGGAATGAGCAGTTCTTC.

The chain links TRBV11-2 to TRBJ2-1; D is unclear. The V end lost 5 bases, the J end lost 1 base, and 9 bases lay between the germline ends. Germline lookup yields CDR1 SGHAT and CDR2 FQNNGV. There are 14 residues in the CDR3. In nucleotides, the CDR3 is TGTGCCAGCAGCCCTATCTTTTCCTACAATGAGCAGTTCTTC. It specifies CASSPIFSYNEQFF. Full variable domain (rest looked up from reference TRBV11-2 and TRBJ2-1): EAGVAQSPRYKIIEKRQSVAFWCNPISGHATLYWYQQILGQGPKLLIQFQNNGVVDDSQLPKDRFSAERLKGVDSTLKIQPAKLEDSAVYLCASSPIFSYNEQFFGPGTRLTVL.

The table lists this clone with a count of one. The CDR3 here is CASSLTSVGDTQYF. Written as DNA, the CDR3 is TGTGCCAGCAGCTTGACTAGCGTCGGGGATACGCAGTATTTT. The V and J genes are TRBV5-5 and TRBJ2-3; 7 bases map to TRBD2. This CDR3 contains 14 residues. Per germline, CDR1 SGHKS and CDR2 YYEKEE (reference sequence). J gave up 6 bases and V 1 base, and 5 bases lay outside the gene matches. Based on the CDR3 plus reference TRBV5-5 and TRBJ2-3, the full variable domain is DAGVTQSPTHLIKTRGQQVTLRCSPISGHKSVSWYQQVLGQGPQFIFQYYEKEERGRGNFPDRFSARQFPNYSSELNVNALLLGDSALYLCASSLTSVGDTQYFGPGTRLTVL.

This clone was seen once. This chain joins TRBV7-9 and TRBJ2-7; 7 positions match TRBD1. This CDR3 comprises 13 residues. V lost 1 base to trimming and J lost 7 bases; unmatched junction nucleotides: 4. CDR1 is SEHNR and CDR2 is FQNEAQ in the germline V gene (reference sequence). The chain's CDR3 is CASSLERGREQYF. The DNA of the CDR3 is TGTGCCAGCAGCTTAGAGAGGGGGCGAGAGCAGTACTTC.

The chain is built from TRBV6-1 and TRBJ1-5, with 11 bases lining up with TRBD1. This CDR3 region has 15 residues. The J segment lost 5 bases and the V segment lost 6 bases, leaving 6 bases of the junction unmatched. CDR1 and CDR2 from the germline V gene are MNHNS and SASEGT. CDR3 residues: CASRPGQGAYQPQHF. As DNA, the CDR3 is TGTGCCAGCAGACCAGGACAGGGGGCCTATCAGCCCCAGCATTTT.

This clone has more than one count but fewer than ten. The chain recombines TRBV9 with TRBJ2-1; 10 bases are a match to TRBD2. This CDR3 contains 18 residues. Germline loops: CDR1 SGDLS, CDR2 YYNGEE. V was pared by 0 bases and J by 9 bases, with 15 bases of the junction left unmatched. The CDR3 region is CASSVDPPLAGAEIEQFF. The CDR3 DNA is TGTGCCAGCAGCGTAGACCCACCCCTAGCGGGGGCCGAGATTGAGCAGTTCTTC.

This clone was counted between two and nine times. The chain uses TRBV10-1 and TRBJ1-1; D gene unclear. CDR1 is WNHNN and CDR2 is SYGVQD in the germline V gene (reference sequence). CDR3 length equals 13 residues. V was shortened by 6 bases and J by 7 bases, with 15 bases between the two germline ends. The CDR3 sequence is CASREDRRCEAFF. The CDR3 region has the DNA TGCGCCAGCAGGGAAGACCGGCGGTGTGAAGCTTTCTTT.

The genes are TRBV15 and TRBJ2-7; tentative D call: TRBD2 (5 bases). Between the trimmed V and J ends, which lost 8 bases and 0 bases, there was a span of 11 bases. CDR3 length equals 13 residues. Germline CDR1 and CDR2: LNHNV and YYDKDF (reference sequence). The CDR3 here is CATSPGNSYEQYV. DNA of the CDR3: TGTGCCACCTCCCCCGGGAACTCCTACGAGCAGTACGTC.

This clone was picked up a small number of times. The V and J genes are TRBV4-2 and TRBJ2-1, with TRBD2 matching over 9 bases. The V gene end was trimmed by 0 bases and the J gene end by 4 bases; junction bases not matched to a gene: 7. The V gene's germline CDR1 is LGHNA and CDR2 YNFKEQ. The CDR3 is 17 residues long. The CDR3 nucleotides are TGTGCCAGCAGCCAAGATCCCAGCGGGGGGACTTACAATGAGCAGTTCTTC. This sequence encodes CASSQDPSGGTYNEQFF.

The V call is TRBV19, the J call TRBJ1-5, with unresolved D. Germline V gives CDR1 LNHDA, CDR2 SQIVND (reference sequence). This CDR3 region has 17 residues. V gave up 7 bases and J gave up 0 bases, with 19 bases separating them. The CDR3: CASNSGFGRDSNQPQHF. DNA for the CDR3: TGTGCCAGTAACTCGGGGTTCGGACGCGATAGCAATCAGCCCCAGCATTTT.

V is TRBV5-4 and J is TRBJ2-4; no clear D gene. This CDR3 has 13 residues. Germline V CDR1 and CDR2: SGHNT, YYREEE (reference sequence). With 0 bases removed from V and 5 bases from J, the gap between germline ends came to 6 bases. CDR3: CASSLGTENIQYF. DNA for the CDR3: TGTGCCAGCAGCTTGGGCACAGAAAACATTCAGTACTTC.

In this sample, this clone turned up a few times. The V call is TRBV7-2, the J call TRBJ2-5; 10 bases are shared with TRBD2. Trimming at V came to 6 bases and at J to 2 bases, leaving 9 bases not matched to a gene. The CDR3 contains 16 residues. The germline V gene has CDR1 SGHTA and CDR2 FQGNSA. The CDR3 sequence: CASSRPSGGVQETQYF. CDR3 bases: TGTGCCAGCAGTCGACCTAGCGGGGGCGTACAAGAGACCCAGTACTTC.

CDR3 sequence (DNA): TGTGCCATCCATCACAACAGGGAAGGGGACTATGGCTACACCTTC. Its translation: CAIHHNREGDYGYTF. This chain links TRBV10-3 with TRBJ1-2, with D possibly TRBD1 on 6 matching bases. CDR1 is ENHRY and CDR2 is SYGVKD in the germline V gene. V lost 8 bases, J lost 3 bases, and 19 bases lay in between. The CDR3 totals 15 residues.

Note on this clone: This sequence may be a read error, since a much larger clone differs from it by one base. This sequence joins TRBV6-1 and TRBJ1-1, with TRBD1 matching over 9 bases. Germline V gene sequence: CDR1 MNHNS, CDR2 SASEGT. With 7 bases clipped from V and 7 bases from J, the junction kept 7 bases outside the gene matches. This CDR3 contains 13 residues. In DNA, the CDR3 is TGTGCCAGCACCAAACAGGGGGCACGTGAAGCTTTCTTT. Amino acid sequence: CASTKQGAREAFF.